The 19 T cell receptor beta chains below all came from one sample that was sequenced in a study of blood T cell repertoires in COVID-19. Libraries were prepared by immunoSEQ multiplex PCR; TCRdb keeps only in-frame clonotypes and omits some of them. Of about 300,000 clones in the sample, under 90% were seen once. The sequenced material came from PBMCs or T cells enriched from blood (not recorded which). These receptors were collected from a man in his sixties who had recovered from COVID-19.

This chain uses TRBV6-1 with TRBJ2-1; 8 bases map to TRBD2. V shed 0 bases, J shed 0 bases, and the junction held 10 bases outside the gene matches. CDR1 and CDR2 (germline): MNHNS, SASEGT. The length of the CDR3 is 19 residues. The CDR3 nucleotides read TGTGCCAGCAGTGAAGCCGGGGTTAGCGGGATGCTCTCCTACAATGAGCAGTTCTTC. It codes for CASSEAGVSGMLSYNEQFF.

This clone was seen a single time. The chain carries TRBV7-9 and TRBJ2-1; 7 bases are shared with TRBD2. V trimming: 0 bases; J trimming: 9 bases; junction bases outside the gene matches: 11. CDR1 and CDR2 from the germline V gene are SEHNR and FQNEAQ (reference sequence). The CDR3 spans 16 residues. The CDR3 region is CASSLAVAGPNREQFF. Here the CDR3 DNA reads TGTGCCAGCAGCTTAGCAGTAGCGGGCCCGAATCGTGAGCAGTTCTTC.

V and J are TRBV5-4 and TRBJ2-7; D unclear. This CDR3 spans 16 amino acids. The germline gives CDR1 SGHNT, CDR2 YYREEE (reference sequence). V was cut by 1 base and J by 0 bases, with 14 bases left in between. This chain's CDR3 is CASSLKTSPSSYEQYF. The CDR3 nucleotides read TGTGCCAGCAGCTTGAAGACATCCCCGAGCTCCTACGAGCAGTACTTC.

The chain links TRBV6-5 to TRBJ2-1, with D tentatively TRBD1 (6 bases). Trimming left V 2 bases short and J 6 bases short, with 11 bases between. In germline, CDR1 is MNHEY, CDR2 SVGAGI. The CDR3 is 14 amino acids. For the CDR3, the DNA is TGTGCCAGCAGTTACAGGGGGTCGTTCAATGAGCAGTTCTTC. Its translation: CASSYRGSFNEQFF.

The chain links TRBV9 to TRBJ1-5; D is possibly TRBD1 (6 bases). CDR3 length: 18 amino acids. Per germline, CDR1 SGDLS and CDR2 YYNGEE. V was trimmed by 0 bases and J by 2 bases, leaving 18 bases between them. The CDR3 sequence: CASSVVTFGDNGNQPQHF. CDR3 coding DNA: TGTGCCAGCAGCGTAGTAACCTTCGGGGACAACGGCAATCAGCCCCAGCATTTT.

CDR3 DNA sequence: TGTGCCAGCAGTGCAGGTTACACAGATACGCAGTATTTT. Translation: CASSAGYTDTQYF. This chain uses TRBV2 with TRBJ2-3; D is ambiguous. The CDR3 is 13 residues long. Deletions cut 4 bases from V and 2 bases from J, with 7 bases between. Germline loops: CDR1 SNHLY, CDR2 FYNNEI.

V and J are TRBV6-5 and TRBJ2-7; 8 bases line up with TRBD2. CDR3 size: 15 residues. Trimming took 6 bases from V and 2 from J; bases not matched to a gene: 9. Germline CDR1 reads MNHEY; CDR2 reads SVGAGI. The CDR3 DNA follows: TGTGCCAGCAGCCTAGCGGGTGGGGGCACCTACGAGCAGTACTTC. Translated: CASSLAGGGTYEQYF.

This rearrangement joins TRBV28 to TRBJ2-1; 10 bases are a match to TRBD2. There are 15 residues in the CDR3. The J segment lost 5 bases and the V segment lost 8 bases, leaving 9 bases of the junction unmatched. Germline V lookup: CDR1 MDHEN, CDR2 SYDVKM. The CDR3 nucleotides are TGTGCCAGCTCAGGGGGACTAGCGCAAGACAATGAGCAGTTCTTC. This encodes CASSGGLAQDNEQFF.

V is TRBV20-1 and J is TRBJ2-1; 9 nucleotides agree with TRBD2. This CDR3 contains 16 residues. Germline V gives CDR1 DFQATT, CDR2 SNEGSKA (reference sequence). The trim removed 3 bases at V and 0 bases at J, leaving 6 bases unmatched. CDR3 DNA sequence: TGCAGTGCTAGTGTTAGCGGGAGTTCCTCCTACAATGAGCAGTTCTTC. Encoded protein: CSASVSGSSSYNEQFF.

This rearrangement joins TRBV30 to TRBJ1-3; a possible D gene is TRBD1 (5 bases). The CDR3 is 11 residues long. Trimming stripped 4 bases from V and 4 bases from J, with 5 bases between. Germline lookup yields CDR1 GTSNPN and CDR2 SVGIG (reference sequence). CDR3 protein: CAWTGGNTIYF. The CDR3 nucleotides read TGTGCCTGGACAGGGGGAAACACCATATATTTT. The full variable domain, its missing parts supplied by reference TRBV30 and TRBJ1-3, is SQTIHQWPATLVQPVGSPLSLECTVEGTSNPNLYWYRQAAGRGLQLLFYSVGIGQISSEVPQNLSASRPQDRQFILSSKKLLLSDSGFYLCAWTGGNTIYFGEGSWLTVV.

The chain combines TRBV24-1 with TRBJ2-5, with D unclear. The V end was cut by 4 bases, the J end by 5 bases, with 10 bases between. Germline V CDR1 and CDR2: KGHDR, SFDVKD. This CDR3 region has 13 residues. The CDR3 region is CATSDRQVETQYF. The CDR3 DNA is TGTGCCACCAGTGACCGGCAGGTGGAGACCCAGTACTTC.

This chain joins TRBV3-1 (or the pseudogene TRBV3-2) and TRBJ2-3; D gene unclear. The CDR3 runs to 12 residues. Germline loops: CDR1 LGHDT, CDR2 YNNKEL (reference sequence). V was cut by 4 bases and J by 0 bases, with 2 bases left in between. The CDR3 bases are TGTGCCAGCAGCCTAAGCACAGATACGCAGTATTTT. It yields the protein CASSLSTDTQYF.

The CDR3 reads CASSLGGRGYYEQYF. For the CDR3, the DNA is TGTGCCAGCAGCTTGGGCGGGAGGGGGTACTACGAGCAGTACTTC. This chain uses TRBV5-6 with TRBJ2-7, with 9 bases lining up with TRBD2. Germline V gene data show CDR1 as SGHDT and CDR2 as YYEEEE. The junction had 4 bases not matched to a gene; V was cut back by 0 bases and J by 3 bases. This CDR3 is built from 15 residues. Supplemented by reference TRBV5-6 and TRBJ2-7, the full variable domain reads DAGVTQSPTHLIKTRGQQVTLRCSPKSGHDTVSWYQQALGQGPQFIFQYYEEEERQRGNFPDRFSGHQFPNYSSELNVNALLLGDSALYLCASSLGGRGYYEQYFGPGTRLTVT.

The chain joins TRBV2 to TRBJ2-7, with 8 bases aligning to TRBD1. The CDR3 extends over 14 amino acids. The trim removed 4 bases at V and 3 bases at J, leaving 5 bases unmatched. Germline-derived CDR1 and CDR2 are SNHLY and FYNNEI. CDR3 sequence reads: CASSGRTGNYEQYF. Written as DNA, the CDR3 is TGTGCCAGCAGTGGAAGGACAGGGAACTACGAGCAGTACTTC.

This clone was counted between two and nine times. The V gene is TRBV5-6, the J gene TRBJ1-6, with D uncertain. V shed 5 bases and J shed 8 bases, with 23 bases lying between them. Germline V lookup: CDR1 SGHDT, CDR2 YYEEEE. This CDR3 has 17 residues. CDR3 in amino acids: CASRSALGPTYDSPLHF. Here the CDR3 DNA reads TGTGCCAGCAGATCTGCCTTGGGCCCCACGTACGATTCACCCCTCCACTTT.

CDR3 sequence (DNA): TGTGCCAGCAGCCCTAGCGGCGGGGCGAGCACAGATACGCAGTATTTT. Translated, it gives CASSPSGGASTDTQYF. This chain connects TRBV7-2 to TRBJ2-3; 7 bases line up with TRBD2. This CDR3 is 16 amino acids long. Germline CDR1 SGHTA, CDR2 FQGNSA. V lost 5 bases to trimming and J lost 0 bases; unmatched junction nucleotides: 8.

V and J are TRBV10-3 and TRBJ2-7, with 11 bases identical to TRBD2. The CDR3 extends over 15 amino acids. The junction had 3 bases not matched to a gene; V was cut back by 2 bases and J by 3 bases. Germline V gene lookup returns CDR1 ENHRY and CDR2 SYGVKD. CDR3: CAISERLAGIYEQYF. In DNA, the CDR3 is TGTGCCATCAGTGAGAGACTAGCGGGAATCTACGAGCAGTACTTC.

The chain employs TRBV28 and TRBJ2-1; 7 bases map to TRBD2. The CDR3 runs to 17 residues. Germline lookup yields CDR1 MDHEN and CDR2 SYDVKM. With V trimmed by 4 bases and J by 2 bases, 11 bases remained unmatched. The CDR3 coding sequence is TGTGCCAGCAGTTCCACTACAGCGGGGACCCCCTACAATGAGCAGTTCTTC. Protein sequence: CASSSTTAGTPYNEQFF.

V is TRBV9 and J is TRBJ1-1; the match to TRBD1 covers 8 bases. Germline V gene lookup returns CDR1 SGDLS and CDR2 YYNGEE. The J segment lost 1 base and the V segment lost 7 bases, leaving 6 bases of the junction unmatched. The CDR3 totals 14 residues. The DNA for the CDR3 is TGTGCCAGCGGCACCGGGACAGGGAACACTGAAGCTTTCTTT. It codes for CASGTGTGNTEAFF.